Only a few counts were recorded for the clone carrying this T cell receptor (beta chain). The antigen is unknown. These data originate in a study of T cells in Graves' hyperthyroidism and ophthalmopathy. Regions amplified from RNA transcripts were the TCR beta CDR3 regions. The HTBI set primed first-round TCR CDR3 RT-PCR. TCRdb re-derived calls from the multiplex PCR reads in MiXCR, one entry per CDR3 protein. The sample shows about 620,000 distinct CDR3 sequences, about 17% of them seen only once. Study-wide results and limits: In blood, most of the thyroid clonotypes expanded above 0.001 were also present. Ophthalmopathy was model-predicted a median about 6.7 months pre-onset.

Trimming removed 3 bases at V and 0 bases at J, with 9 bases between. This CDR3 region has 15 residues. Using more than 7.5 ml of fresh peripheral blood, PBMCs were prepared. The chain uses TRBV12-3 or TRBV12-4 and TRBJ1-3; no clear D. The sequenced sample consisted of blood. This TCR was recovered from a woman in her twenties or thirties with Graves' hyperthyroidism. Here the CDR3 reads CASSFFADSGNTIYF. CDR3 coding DNA: TGTGCCAGCAGTTTCTTTGCAGACTCTGGAAACACCATATATTTT.